This T cell receptor beta chain was recovered during a study of cytomegalovirus exposure and HLA in healthy donors. An approximately 120-subject validation cohort, separate from the approximately 670-subject first cohort, supplied the donors. Germline CDR1 is SNHLY and CDR2 is FYNNEI. The CDR3 is 14 residues long. V was trimmed by 6 bases and J by 3 bases, leaving 12 bases between them. Points from the study as a whole: According to a subsequent analysis, TCR clusters from the first cohort were inclined to appear together in the roughly 120 validation repertoires. It was approximately 160 TCR beta chains that were listed as cytomegalovirus-associated.

Libraries were prepared by immunoSEQ multiplex PCR; TCRdb keeps only in-frame clonotypes and omits some of them. The repertoire holds a few hundred thousand clones, around nine tenths seen once, with about 0.85% in the top ten. Comments on this clone: As yet, its antigen is unknown.

The sequenced sample was PBMCs. The sequence was obtained from a woman between 18 and 29 years old in good health and CMV-seronegative. The chain is built from TRBV2 and TRBJ1-5; tentative D call: TRBD1 (6 bases). The CDR3 protein is CASRDPGVNQPQHF. In DNA form, the CDR3 reads TGTGCCAGCAGGGACCCAGGGGTCAATCAGCCCCAGCATTTT.